This T cell receptor (beta chain) came from a study of CD8 T cells in ankylosing spondylitis. Study findings and constraints: Among TCR beta sequences, a motif of eight or nine highly homologous variants appeared characteristic of ankylosing spondylitis blood.

TCRdb analysed the 5' RACE reads with MiXCR anew, one entry per CDR3 protein. The sample holds roughly 350,000 distinct CDR3 sequences, 8% seen once. This clonotype has a handful of counts. No antigen is known for it. Germline V gene sequence: CDR1 WSHSY, CDR2 SAAADI. With 0 bases removed from V and 2 bases from J, the gap between germline ends came to 8 bases. This CDR3 is built from 16 residues. Sequenced material: blood, either unsorted or a sorted T cell fraction (not recorded which). This chain connects TRBV10-2 to TRBJ2-6, with D uncertain. This clonotype originated in a male donor with ankylosing spondylitis. The CDR3 spells CASSESTSTGANVLTF. The CDR3 DNA follows: TGCGCCAGCAGTGAGTCTACTTCTACTGGGGCCAACGTCCTGACTTTC.